Listed below are T cell receptor beta chains from one sample, sequenced in a study of beta chain features in type 1 diabetes. Produced via immunoSEQ multiplex PCR; TCRdb's table is partial and in-frame only. The repertoire includes approximately 600,000 clones, roughly 12% of them detected once, and 0.095% to 0.15% sits in the top ten. The sequencing input was naive CD4+ T cells from blood. The receptors here all came from a young man with type 1 diabetes. Both conserved end residues are part of each CDR3.

>TRBJ2-3|TRBV5-4
CASSLPGQSTDTQYF
>TRBJ2-7|TRBV28
CASHSPGYYEQYF
>TRBJ2-7|TRBV5-1
CASSSLSAGANYEQYF
>TRBJ2-6|TRBV27
CASSSRSGANVLTF
>TRBJ2-6|TRBV7-2
CASSLSGTGAPGANVLTF
>TRBJ1-3|TRBV29-1
CSVESAGSGNTIYF
>TRBJ1-6|TRBV6-5
CASSNGQGYNSPLHF
>TRBJ2-5|TRBV5-6
CASSLAQTQETQYF
>TRBJ2-1|TRBV7-9
CASSLGTSGANEQFF
>TRBJ1-2|TRBV5-4
CASSLDGRVDGYTF
>TRBJ1-4|TRBV4-3
CASSQTSYRGRRVKLFF
>TRBJ1-1|TRBV5-1
CASSRALLDNTEAFF
>TRBJ2-3|TRBV4-3
CASSQNRGLGDTQYF
>TRBJ2-7|TRBV19
CASSSTGGQAFYEQYF
>TRBJ2-2|TRBV19
CASSMRPGAGELFF
>TRBJ2-2|TRBV29-1
CSVGQGNTGELFF
>TRBJ1-5|TRBV19
CASSTLGGQPQHF